The present T cell receptor beta chain was sequenced within a study of metastatic and nonmetastatic thyroid tumors. This clone was seen at least ten times. The entire patient cohort was treatment-naive prior to thyroid surgery. As handled by the study authors: Building a distant-metastasis classifier for papillary thyroid cancer drew on CDR3 differences across clinicopathological groups. TCRdb re-clonotyped the PCR reads through MiXCR. These V and J calls derive from TCRdb rather than the authors' analysis. The sample lists fewer than 40,000 clones, roughly 15% occurring once. The trim removed 1 base at V and 4 bases at J, leaving 7 bases unmatched. This CDR3 spans 18 amino acids. Germline V CDR1 and CDR2: SNHLY, FYNNEI.

This TCR derives from a male donor with papillary thyroid cancer or a benign thyroid nodule (not recorded which). Some clones in this sample may be carry-over from other donors' samples. The J gene is TRBJ2-2, the V gene TRBV2, with 12 bases matching TRBD2. Sequencing input: blood. CDR3 region: CASSEGLAGVLGTGELFF. For the CDR3, the DNA is TGTGCCAGCAGTGAAGGACTAGCGGGAGTTCTGGGCACCGGGGAGCTGTTTTTT.